Listed below are T cell receptor delta chains from one sample, sequenced in a study of Vδ1+ human thymocytes. TCRdb reprocessed the multiplex PCR reads using CATT. Counted here are about 55,000 delta-chain clones, about 16% occurring once; the ten biggest clones make up 0.5%. The sample taken for sequencing was Vdelta1+ gamma-delta thymocytes from the thymus. The receptor set was obtained from a boy younger than two who had congenital heart surgery. CDR3s include the opening cysteine and the closing phenylalanine or tryptophan. A D gene is named only where the DNA matches it firmly. Rows may omit the clone size; those that give it use once, few, many or a size class.

-	many	14	TRDJ1	TRDV2	CACGDPKLTDKLIF	TGTGCCTGTGGGGACCCTAAGTTGACCGATAAACTCATCTTT
TRDD3	few	19	TRDJ1	TRDV1	CALGEPFLGDTRGSDKLIF	TGTGCTCTTGGGGAGCCCTTCCTGGGGGATACGCGTGGTTCCGATAAACTCATCTTT
TRDD3	few	23	TRDJ1	TRDV1	CALGELRPDFDWGTRPQTDKLIF	TGTGCTCTTGGGGAACTTAGGCCCGACTTTGACTGGGGGACCCGACCCCAAACCGATAAACTCATCTTT
TRDD3	once	19	TRDJ1	TRDV1	CALGELDGWGIRETDKLIF	TGTGCTCTTGGGGAACTGGACGGCTGGGGGATACGAGAGACCGATAAACTCATCTTT
-	-	18	TRDJ1	TRDV1	CALGERMVGVPYTDKLIF	TGTGCTCTTGGGGAACGGATGGTGGGCGTGCCTTACACCGATAAACTCATCTTT
TRDD3	few	18	TRDJ1	TRDV1	CALGTVNGGIAGTDKLIF	TGTGCTCTTGGGACGGTAAACGGGGGGATAGCTGGCACCGATAAACTCATCTTT
TRDD3	-	22	TRDJ1	TRDV1	CALGEPEPSYETGGYWTDKLIF	TGTGCTCTTGGGGAACCGGAACCTTCCTACGAGACTGGGGGATATTGGACCGATAAACTCATCTTT
TRDD3	-	16	TRDJ1	TRDV2	CAPGGYWGPYTDKLIF	TGTGCCCCGGGGGGCTACTGGGGGCCGTACACCGATAAACTCATCTTT
TRDD3	few	22	TRDJ2	TRDV1	CALGDYPFPVLGDATLTAQLFF	TGTGCTCTTGGGGACTACCCCTTCCCCGTACTGGGGGATGCCACCTTGACAGCACAACTCTTCTTT
-	-	21	TRDJ1	TRDV1	CALGEYSSLVLGPYDTDKLIF	TGTGCTCTTGGGGAATACTCCTCTCTAGTACTGGGTCCCTACGACACCGATAAACTCATCTTT
-	few	12	TRDJ1	TRDV1	CAPSVEESVIIF	TGTGCTCCATCCGTTGAGGAGTCCGTGATCATCTTT
TRDD3	few	18	TRDJ1	TRDV1	CALGNDGPGGERHDKLIF	TGTGCTCTTGGGAACGACGGACCTGGGGGAGAAAGACACGATAAACTCATCTTT
-	-	15	TRDJ1	TRDV1	CALGVTSGGGGRLIF	TGTGCTCTTGGGGTCACATCAGGTGGGGGCGGGAGACTCATCTTT